Below, 25 T cell receptor beta chains from the same sample are listed, as sequenced in a study of CD8+ T cells in alopecia areata. Sequencing relied on a cDNA template that was reverse transcribed from extracted RNA. TCRdb keeps only in-frame clones here, not all; method: immunoSEQ multiplex PCR. The data contain 100,000 to 150,000 clones, about 50% of them singletons. Material: NKG2D-low CD8+ T cells sorted from blood. The source is a human donor with alopecia areata.

The V and J genes are TRBV30 and TRBJ2-7; 7 bases are shared with TRBD2. V was clipped by 6 bases and J by 5 bases; unmatched bases: 10. In germline, CDR1 is GTSNPN, CDR2 SVGIG (reference sequence). The CDR3 spans 13 residues. The CDR3 spells CACSGGRVDEQYF. The CDR3 DNA is TGTGCCTGTTCGGGCGGGAGAGTCGACGAGCAGTACTTC.

The sample holds a few counts of this clone. The V and J genes are TRBV10-3 and TRBJ2-3; D might be TRBD1 (6 bases). Deletions cut 10 bases from V and 6 bases from J, with 17 bases between. This CDR3 has 13 amino acids. CDR1 ENHRY and CDR2 SYGVKD come from the germline V gene. The CDR3 region has the DNA TGTGCCACGGAGGACAGTCTCAGGGATACGCAGTATTTT. Protein sequence: CATEDSLRDTQYF.

Of note for this clone: The same CDR3 can be traced to other DNA sequences in this sample. The DNA of the CDR3 is TGCAGCGTTGAGGGGACAGGGGGCGAGCAGTACTTC. Amino acids: CSVEGTGGEQYF. The V gene is TRBV29-1, the J gene TRBJ2-7; TRBD1 aligns across 11 bases. Looked up from germline, CDR1 is SQVTM and CDR2 is ANQGSEA. J gave up 6 bases and V 3 bases, and 1 base lay outside the gene matches. CDR3 length: 12 amino acids.

The CDR3 loop is CASSSPRGGSIHFAGELFF. The CDR3 DNA is TGTGCCAGCAGCTCCCCGAGGGGAGGGAGTATTCATTTTGCCGGGGAGCTGTTTTTT. The chain is built from TRBV11-2 and TRBJ2-2; TRBD2 agrees at 7 bases. CDR1 and CDR2 from the germline V gene are SGHAT and FQNNGV. V dropped 4 bases and J dropped 6; count of bases not matched to a gene: 20. The CDR3 totals 19 residues.

The V call is TRBV29-1, the J call TRBJ2-7, with 9 bases fitting TRBD2. There are 15 residues in the CDR3. The germline V gene encodes CDR1 SQVTM and CDR2 ANQGSEA. V lost 4 bases, J lost 1 base, and 8 bases stayed unmatched. The CDR3 bases are TGCAGCGTTGCAGGTAATAGCGGGGGATCCTACGAGCAGTACTTC. Amino acids: CSVAGNSGGSYEQYF.

V usage is TRBV30 and J usage is TRBJ1-1; D is ambiguous. Germline-derived CDR1 and CDR2 are GTSNPN and SVGIG (reference sequence). This CDR3 has 12 amino acids. V was trimmed by 2 bases and J by 0 bases, leaving 4 bases between them. The CDR3 DNA follows: TGTGCCTGGAGTTTGATGAACACTGAAGCTTTCTTT. Its protein product is CAWSLMNTEAFF.

The rearrangement uses TRBV14 and TRBJ2-7, with 8 bases matching TRBD2. CDR1 is SGHDN and CDR2 is FVKESK in the germline V gene. Losses at the gene ends were 1 base for V and 3 bases for J; bases not matched to a gene: 8. CDR3 length equals 16 residues. As DNA, the CDR3 is TGTGCCAGCAGCCAAGCCAGCGGGGGAAGGGGCTACGAGCAGTACTTC. This gives the protein CASSQASGGRGYEQYF.

About this clone: The same CDR3 also results from other DNA sequences found in this sample. The V gene is TRBV4-1, the J gene TRBJ1-1; no firm D call. The CDR3 is 14 residues long. With 0 bases removed from V and 4 bases from J, the gap between germline ends came to 9 bases. Looked up from germline, CDR1 is MGHRA and CDR2 is YSYEKL. This CDR3 is CASSQDSGSTEAFF. CDR3 sequence (DNA): TGCGCCAGCAGCCAAGACTCGGGGTCCACTGAAGCTTTCTTT.

The sample holds a few counts of this clone. The junction differs from germline at one of its ends, possibly a read error. The V and J genes are TRBV29-1 and TRBJ2-5; tentatively, D is TRBD1 (5 bases). Germline values: CDR1 SQVTM, CDR2 ANQGSEA. This CDR3 contains 12 residues. The CDR3 region is CSVEGVSETQYF. The CDR3, as DNA: TGCAGCGTAGAAGGGGTGTCGGAGACCCAGTACTTC.

The V call is TRBV29-1, the J call TRBJ2-3, with a weak D call TRBD1 (6 bases). Germline loops: CDR1 SQVTM, CDR2 ANQGSEA. This CDR3 is 16 amino acids long. Trimming pared 4 bases from V and 4 bases from J, leaving 21 bases between. The CDR3 loop reads CSVGGGTTPDPDTQYF. DNA for the CDR3: TGCAGCGTTGGTGGTGGGACAACACCTGACCCAGATACGCAGTATTTT.

This clone came up a few times. The genes are TRBV29-1 and TRBJ2-4, with unresolved D. Germline lookup yields CDR1 SQVTM and CDR2 ANQGSEA. This CDR3 region has 11 residues. V shed 4 bases and J shed 3 bases, with 4 bases lying between them. DNA for the CDR3: TGCAGCGTTGTGGGCAAAAACATTCAGTACTTC. Translated: CSVVGKNIQYF.

This clone appeared a few times. The chain carries TRBV29-1 and TRBJ2-2; no reliable D call. Germline CDR1 reads SQVTM; CDR2 reads ANQGSEA. Trimming took off 6 bases at V and 3 bases at J, with 17 bases between the two ends. This CDR3 has 15 amino acids. The CDR3 sequence: CSVSFRMGDTGELFF. CDR3 in DNA: TGCAGCGTGTCGTTTCGGATGGGCGACACCGGGGAGCTGTTTTTT.

The chain recombines TRBV7-6 with TRBJ1-1, with D hard to call. V lost 0 bases, J lost 0 bases, and 2 bases lay in between. Germline lookup yields CDR1 SGHVS and CDR2 FNYEAQ. The CDR3 sequence is 13 residues long. The CDR3 loop is CASSLALNTEAFF. The CDR3 DNA sequence: TGTGCCAGCAGCTTAGCTTTGAACACTGAAGCTTTCTTT.

This chain joins TRBV29-1 and TRBJ2-3, with D perhaps TRBD1 or TRBD2 (5 bases each). The germline V gene has CDR1 SQVTM and CDR2 ANQGSEA. V was cut by 1 base and J by 6 bases, with 11 bases left in between. The CDR3 is 13 residues long. The CDR3 bases are TGCAGCGTTGAAGTAGGGACGGGGGATACGCAGTATTTT. This sequence encodes CSVEVGTGDTQYF.

There are a few counts of this clone. The J gene is TRBJ2-3, the V gene TRBV9; D possibly uses TRBD1 or TRBD2 (5 bases each). CDR3 size: 16 residues. CDR1 and CDR2 from the germline V gene are SGDLS and YYNGEE. Trimming took off 3 bases at V and 2 bases at J, with 16 bases between the two ends. The CDR3, as DNA: TGTGCCAGCAGCGGGATGAGTGGGGGTTCCACAGATACGCAGTATTTT. Translation: CASSGMSGGSTDTQYF.

This chain links TRBV4-1 with TRBJ2-2, with D perhaps TRBD2 (5 bases). Trimming removed 3 bases at V and 6 bases at J, with 14 bases between. The CDR3 runs 15 residues. Germline CDR1 reads MGHRA; CDR2 reads YSYEKL. CDR3 in amino acids: CASSQAQLVSGELFF. The CDR3 coding sequence is TGCGCCAGCAGCCAGGCCCAACTAGTCTCCGGGGAGCTGTTTTTT.

The J gene is TRBJ2-5, the V gene TRBV15; D might be TRBD1 or TRBD2, each matching 5 bases. The germline V gene encodes CDR1 LNHNV and CDR2 YYDKDF (reference sequence). V dropped 0 bases and J dropped 14 bases, with 13 bases sitting between them. There are 12 residues in the CDR3. In DNA form, the CDR3 reads TGTGCCACCAGCAGAGATCAGGGACGGGCCTACTTC. It encodes CATSRDQGRAYF.

In this sample, this clone turned up a few times. The chain is built from TRBV29-1 and TRBJ2-1, with no clear D. CDR1 is SQVTM and CDR2 is ANQGSEA in the germline V gene. The V end lost 2 bases, the J end lost 0 bases, and 11 bases lay between the germline ends. The length of the CDR3 is 15 residues. The CDR3 DNA reads as TGCAGCGTTGAAAGTACTCCGAGCTCCTACAATGAGCAGTTCTTC. This translates into CSVESTPSSYNEQFF.

This rearrangement joins TRBV28 to TRBJ2-7; D call uncertain. V lost 3 bases to trimming and J lost 1 base, with 4 bases between them. CDR3 length: 12 amino acids. Germline V lookup: CDR1 MDHEN, CDR2 SYDVKM. The CDR3 DNA reads TGTGCCAGCAGTTTGCTGTCCTACGAGCAGTACTTC. Protein sequence: CASSLLSYEQYF.

This clone has just a few counts. The chain has TRBV27 and TRBJ2-7, with D perhaps given as TRBD1 or TRBD2 (5 bases each). The CDR3 is 15 amino acids. V was pared by 2 bases and J by 4 bases, with 15 bases between. In germline, CDR1 is MNHEY, CDR2 SMNVEV (reference sequence). CDR3 in amino acids: CASSLRAGTDYEQYF. DNA of the CDR3: TGTGCCAGCAGTTTACGAGCCGGGACGGATTACGAGCAGTACTTC.

The V call is TRBV29-1, the J call TRBJ2-3; TRBD2 agrees at 10 bases. The length of the CDR3 is 15 residues. V trimming: 0 bases; J trimming: 5 bases; junction bases outside the gene matches: 5. The germline CDR1 and CDR2 sequences are SQVTM and ANQGSEA. As DNA, the CDR3 is TGCAGCGTTGAAGATGGGCTAGCGGGAGAAGATACGCAGTATTTT. Its translation: CSVEDGLAGEDTQYF.

This chain connects TRBV29-1 to TRBJ1-2; possible D gene TRBD1, 5 bases. The CDR3 loop spans 16 amino acids. V was clipped by 3 bases and J by 4 bases, with 21 bases between them. Germline lookup yields CDR1 SQVTM and CDR2 ANQGSEA. The CDR3 coding sequence is TGCAGCGTTGACGAGGGGAACTATGGAGGACCCTATGGCTACACCTTC. Translating it yields CSVDEGNYGGPYGYTF.

V and J are TRBV9 and TRBJ2-2; no clear D. The V end was cut by 6 bases, the J end by 6 bases, with 9 bases between. CDR3 length equals 12 residues. Germline CDR1 SGDLS, CDR2 YYNGEE. CDR3 DNA sequence: TGTGCCAGCACCAGCGTAGCCGGGGAGCTGTTTTTT. Residues: CASTSVAGELFF.

The chain recombines TRBV18 with TRBJ2-5; D not certain. The CDR3 loop spans 14 amino acids. V dropped 3 bases and J dropped 4 bases, with 12 bases sitting between them. Germline V gene sequence: CDR1 KGHSH, CDR2 LQKENI. The DNA of the CDR3 is TGTGCCAGCTCACCTACCGACGCCCCAGAGACCCAGTACTTC. Translating gives CASSPTDAPETQYF.

The chain joins TRBV29-1 to TRBJ1-4, with D perhaps matching TRBD1 (5 bases). With 0 bases removed from V and 5 bases from J, the gap between germline ends came to 7 bases. Germline V gene lookup returns CDR1 SQVTM and CDR2 ANQGSEA. The CDR3 is made up of 13 amino acids. CDR3 bases: TGCAGCGTTGAAGACAGGGAAAATGAAAAACTGTTTTTT. Translating it yields CSVEDRENEKLFF. The full variable domain, in which reference TRBV29-1 and TRBJ1-4 provide the parts outside the CDR3, is SAVISQKPSRDICQRGTSLTIQCQVDSQVTMMFWYRQQPGQSLTLIATANQGSEATYESGFVIDKFPISRPNLTFSTLTVSNMSPEDSSIYLCSVEDRENEKLFFGSGTQLSVL.